One sample yielded the 22 T cell receptor beta chains listed below, sequenced in a study of identical twins. TCRdb redid the calling of the 5' RACE reads with MiXCR, one entry per CDR3 protein. The sample has hundreds of thousands of distinct CDR3 sequences, roughly 18% seen once. These data also featured in a second study, about T cells expressing NK-cell markers.

Sequenced sample: PBMCs. The receptor source for this set is a woman under 30 in good health.

The rearrangement uses TRBV12-3 or TRBV12-4 and TRBJ2-3, with a possible D match to TRBD2 (6 bases). CDR3 length: 15 residues. The germline V and J ends were trimmed by 3 bases and 2 bases, with 12 bases remaining between them. CDR3 nucleotide sequence: TGTGCCAGCAGTTTGGAGGGGAGGAACACAGATACGCAGTATTTT. It translates to CASSLEGRNTDTQYF.

This chain connects TRBV12-3 or TRBV12-4 to TRBJ1-1; the D is unclear. The CDR3 spans 14 residues. V was pared by 10 bases and J by 6 bases, with 21 bases between. CDR3 protein: CATRLGSAAAEAFF. CDR3 in DNA: TGTGCCACCCGTCTAGGAAGCGCGGCAGCTGAAGCTTTCTTT.

The J gene is TRBJ1-2, the V gene TRBV2; D is perhaps TRBD1 (5 bases). The CDR3 contains 15 residues. Germline V gives CDR1 SNHLY, CDR2 FYNNEI. V was cut by 6 bases and J by 5 bases, with 19 bases left in between. CDR3 bases: TGTGCCAGCAGGGCCGGGACTGTTCCAACTTATGGCTACACCTTC. Translation: CASRAGTVPTYGYTF.

This clonotype has just a few counts. This rearrangement joins TRBV7-2 to TRBJ2-1; no clear D. Germline V lookup: CDR1 SGHTA, CDR2 FQGNSA. Trimming left V 7 bases short and J 4 bases short, with 5 bases between. The length of the CDR3 is 11 residues. The DNA of the CDR3 is TGTGCCAGCACCGAATACAATGAGCAGTTCTTC. Translated: CASTEYNEQFF. The complete variable domain, with remaining parts taken from reference TRBV7-2 and TRBJ2-1, reads GAGVSQSPSNKVTEKGKDVELRCDPISGHTALYWYRQSLGQGLEFLIYFQGNSAPDKSGLPSDRFSAERTGGSVSTLTIQRTQQEDSAVYLCASTEYNEQFFGPGTRLTVL.

The CDR3 nucleotides are TGCAGTGTTTCTCGGGTCAATGAGCAGTTCTTC. Protein: CSVSRVNEQFF. The chain has TRBV20-1 and TRBJ2-1; D is uncertain. The CDR3 length is 11 residues. V was trimmed by 7 bases and J by 6 bases, leaving 10 bases between them. Germline CDR1 is DFQATT and CDR2 is SNEGSKA (reference sequence).

In its sample, this clonotype was seen a few times. J is TRBJ2-1 and V is TRBV7-8; 10 nucleotides agree with TRBD1. Germline lookup yields CDR1 SGHVS and CDR2 FQNEAQ. CDR3 length: 15 amino acids. The V and J ends lost 4 bases and 6 bases, in that order; junction bases with no gene match: 6. CDR3 coding DNA: TGTGCCAGCAGCTCCCGGGACAGGGGAGTCAATGAGCAGTTCTTC. It specifies CASSSRDRGVNEQFF.

This sequence joins TRBV3-1 and TRBJ2-7; 7 bases map to TRBD1. The CDR3 consists of 17 residues. V shed 3 bases and J 2 bases; nucleotides not matched to a gene: 13. Germline CDR1 reads LGHDT; CDR2 reads YNNKEL (reference sequence). CDR3 region: CASSHSGTAIIAYEQYF. The CDR3 DNA reads TGTGCCAGCAGCCACTCCGGGACAGCCATCATAGCCTACGAGCAGTACTTC.

Only a few counts were recorded for this clonotype. The chain is built from TRBV28 and TRBJ1-2, with D possibly matching TRBD1 (6 bases). The germline CDR1 and CDR2 sequences are MDHEN and SYDVKM. This CDR3 comprises 14 residues. V was shortened by 7 bases and J by 2 bases, with 14 bases between the two germline ends. The CDR3 DNA follows: TGTGCCAGCACCCCTCCCACAGGGAACTATGGCTACACCTTC. It codes for CASTPPTGNYGYTF.

J is TRBJ2-1 and V is TRBV10-3; TRBD2 agrees at 7 bases. CDR3 length equals 14 residues. Germline V CDR1 and CDR2: ENHRY, SYGVKD. Trimming cost V 8 bases and J 6 bases; bases outside gene matches: 10. The chain's CDR3 is CAIGGRESFNEQFF. As DNA, the CDR3 is TGTGCCATCGGAGGGCGGGAGAGCTTCAATGAGCAGTTCTTC.

The V and J genes are TRBV6-1 and TRBJ2-1; the D is unclear. Germline V gene lookup returns CDR1 MNHNS and CDR2 SASEGT. The CDR3 length is 14 residues. The V and J ends lost 3 bases and 6 bases respectively, with 12 bases between them. The CDR3 protein is CASSDSPLINEQFF. The CDR3 nucleotides read TGTGCCAGCAGTGATTCCCCCCTAATCAATGAGCAGTTCTTC.

The rearrangement joins TRBV5-1 to TRBJ2-7, with 9 bases matching TRBD1. This CDR3 region has 14 residues. With 4 bases clipped from V and 3 bases from J, the junction kept 5 bases outside the gene matches. Germline V CDR1 and CDR2: SGHRS, YFSETQ. The CDR3 loop is CASSPDRGDYEQYF. The CDR3 DNA follows: TGCGCCAGCAGCCCCGACAGGGGGGACTACGAGCAGTACTTC.

This clonotype was counted a few times. The chain carries TRBV7-8 and TRBJ2-4; 7 bases match TRBD2. This CDR3 is built from 13 residues. The junction had 5 bases not matched to a gene; V was cut back by 4 bases and J by 8 bases. The V gene's germline CDR1 is SGHVS and CDR2 FQNEAQ. The CDR3 region is CASSSLGRDIQYF. The CDR3 region has the DNA TGTGCCAGCAGCTCCCTTGGGAGGGACATTCAGTACTTC.

This clonotype was observed a handful of times. The chain carries TRBV10-2 and TRBJ2-1; the D gene is possibly TRBD2 (6 bases). This CDR3 has 14 residues. Germline CDR1 WSHSY, CDR2 SAAADI. V dropped 7 bases and J dropped 8 bases, with 18 bases sitting between them. The CDR3 coding sequence is TGCGCCAGCACGGGGACTCTAGTGGTTGATGAGCAGTTCTTC. Translating it yields CASTGTLVVDEQFF.

In its sample, this clonotype was seen a few times. The rearrangement uses TRBV20-1 and TRBJ2-3, with D hard to call. The ends were cut back, 0 bases at V and 0 bases at J, with 7 bases in the middle. Germline CDR1 reads DFQATT; CDR2 reads SNEGSKA (reference sequence). The CDR3 has 14 amino acids. CDR3 nucleotides: TGCAGTGCTAGAGATCCGGTGAGCACAGATACGCAGTATTTT. This encodes CSARDPVSTDTQYF.

This clonotype has a handful of counts. This sequence joins TRBV18 and TRBJ2-7, with D hard to call. Germline CDR1 reads KGHSH; CDR2 reads LQKENI. The CDR3 has 14 residues. Deletions cut 3 bases from V and 1 base from J, with 10 bases between. The CDR3 reads CASSPPHRSYEQYF. Written as DNA, the CDR3 is TGTGCCAGCTCACCCCCTCATAGGTCCTACGAGCAGTACTTC.

This clonotype showed up just a few times. The chain employs TRBV7-9 and TRBJ2-5; 7 bases map to TRBD2. Trimming removed 3 bases from V and 5 bases from J; junction bases left unmatched: 9. This CDR3 contains 15 residues. Germline loops: CDR1 SEHNR, CDR2 FQNEAQ (reference sequence). The CDR3 sequence is CASSFGDYKRETQYF. The CDR3 DNA reads TGTGCCAGCAGCTTCGGGGACTACAAGCGTGAGACCCAGTACTTC.

The genes are TRBV5-6 and TRBJ2-5; D could derive from TRBD1 or TRBD2 (5 bases each). The V gene's germline CDR1 is SGHDT and CDR2 YYEEEE. The CDR3 runs to 15 residues. Trimming pared 5 bases from V and 2 bases from J, leaving 16 bases between. The CDR3 protein is CASSRGTGRQETQYF. The DNA for the CDR3 is TGTGCCAGCAGTAGGGGAACGGGGCGACAAGAGACCCAGTACTTC.

The chain has TRBV9 and TRBJ2-1; D is uncertain. The CDR3 contains 17 residues. From germline, CDR1 is SGDLS and CDR2 YYNGEE. V gave up 4 bases and J gave up 0 bases, with 17 bases separating them. The CDR3 sequence: CASSPDQTISSYNEQFF. The CDR3, as DNA: TGTGCCAGCAGCCCAGACCAGACGATCAGCTCCTACAATGAGCAGTTCTTC.

This clonotype was seen a handful of times. The chain combines TRBV7-6 with TRBJ2-7; D may be TRBD2 (5 bases). From germline, CDR1 is SGHVS and CDR2 FNYEAQ. The CDR3 consists of 13 residues. Trimming shortened V by 5 bases and J by 2 bases, and 10 bases separated the two germline ends. Here the CDR3 reads CASSREHTYEQYF. CDR3 sequence (DNA): TGTGCCAGCAGCCGGGAACACACCTACGAGCAGTACTTC.

The chain is built from TRBV27 and TRBJ1-4; D is possibly TRBD1 (5 bases). In germline, CDR1 is MNHEY, CDR2 SMNVEV (reference sequence). CDR3 length: 15 residues. V lost 7 bases and J lost 11, with 23 bases in between. CDR3 loop: CASTGFPGPGGKLFF. The CDR3 DNA is TGTGCCAGCACCGGGTTCCCGGGACCCGGGGGGAAACTGTTTTTT.

The J gene is TRBJ1-1, the V gene TRBV20-1, with D unresolved. The CDR3 runs to 10 residues. Germline CDR1 DFQATT, CDR2 SNEGSKA (reference sequence). V lost 6 bases and J lost 3, with 5 bases in between. The CDR3 region has the DNA TGCAGTGCCCTGGACACTGAAGCTTTCTTT. This translates into CSALDTEAFF.

This clonotype occurred many times. The J gene is TRBJ2-3, the V gene TRBV5-1; TRBD2 might be the D (6 bases). The V end was cut by 2 bases, the J end by 12 bases, with 19 bases between. This CDR3 comprises 14 residues. Germline assignment: CDR1 SGHRS and CDR2 YFSETQ. The CDR3 is CASSFSSTGEAQYF. CDR3 coding DNA: TGCGCCAGCAGCTTCAGCTCAACGGGAGAGGCCCAGTATTTT.